The 8 T cell receptor beta chains below were found in one sample sequenced in a study of T cells after yellow fever vaccination. TCRdb itself ran the 5' RACE reads through MiXCR, one entry per CDR3 protein. The table shows around 600,000 distinct CDR3 sequences, with roughly an eighth occurring only once. Sequences were derived from PBMCs, sampled on the day of the yellow fever booster vaccination. The receptors come from a man younger than 45 who received the YFV17D yellow fever vaccine.

Only a few counts were recorded for this clonotype. The V gene is TRBV28, the J gene TRBJ2-7; D is possibly TRBD2 (5 bases). Germline CDR1 MDHEN, CDR2 SYDVKM. The CDR3 sequence is 16 residues long. Between the trimmed V and J ends, which lost 5 bases and 3 bases, there was a span of 20 bases. The CDR3 DNA is TGTGCCAGCAGTCTGTTGGGCCAGCTCGGAGGCTACGAGCAGTACTTC. This codes for CASSLLGQLGGYEQYF.

This clonotype has a handful of counts. The chain carries TRBV6-2 or TRBV6-3 and TRBJ2-6; no definite D call. The CDR3 sequence is 15 residues long. In germline, CDR1 is MNHEY, CDR2 SVGEGT. Trimming stripped 4 bases from V and 2 bases from J, with 9 bases between. CDR3 sequence reads: CASSSLPTGANVLTF. The DNA of the CDR3 is TGTGCCAGCAGTTCCCTCCCTACTGGGGCCAACGTCCTGACTTTC.

The V gene is TRBV20-1, the J gene TRBJ1-5; D is uncertain. The CDR3 is made up of 13 amino acids. With 1 base removed from V and 3 bases from J, the gap between germline ends came to 7 bases. From germline, CDR1 is DFQATT and CDR2 SNEGSKA (reference sequence). CDR3 bases: TGCAGTGCTAGAGGGGTTTACAATCAGCCCCAGCATTTT. The encoded protein is CSARGVYNQPQHF.

A remark on this clonotype: One junction end disagrees with the germline gene, perhaps due to a read error. The chain combines TRBV5-1 with TRBJ2-7, with TRBD1 as a possible D gene (5 bases). The CDR3 is 15 residues long. Germline-derived CDR1 and CDR2 are SGHRS and YFSETQ. CDR3 coding DNA: TGCGCCACCAGCTTGGGGCAGGCCCTCACCTACGAGCAGTACTTC. It is translated as CATSLGQALTYEQYF. Looking up the rest from reference TRBV5-1 and TRBJ2-7 gives the full variable domain: KAGVTQTPRYLIKTRGQQVTLSCSPISGHRSVSWYQQTPGQGLQFLFEYFSETQRNKGNFPGRFSGRQFSNSRSEMNVSTLELGDSALYLCATSLGQALTYEQYFGPGTRLTVT.

This clonotype turned up a few times. The J gene is TRBJ2-1, the V gene TRBV9, with D possibly TRBD2 on 6 matching bases. CDR3 length: 16 amino acids. Looked up from germline, CDR1 is SGDLS and CDR2 is YYNGEE. Deletions cut 0 bases from V and 8 bases from J, with 18 bases between. The CDR3 loop reads CASSVGSGLPIDEQFF. CDR3 DNA sequence: TGTGCCAGCAGCGTAGGATCCGGACTACCGATCGATGAGCAGTTCTTC. Full variable domain (rest looked up from reference TRBV9 and TRBJ2-1): DSGVTQTPKHLITATGQRVTLRCSPRSGDLSVYWYQQSLDQGLQFLIQYYNGEERAKGNILERFSAQQFPDLHSELNLSSLELGDSALYFCASSVGSGLPIDEQFFGPGTRLTVL.

This clonotype was observed a few times. The genes are TRBV28 and TRBJ2-1; 7 bases fit TRBD1. Trimming cost V 6 bases and J 2 bases; bases outside gene matches: 7. This CDR3 contains 15 residues. In germline, CDR1 is MDHEN, CDR2 SYDVKM. CDR3: CASRTQDRTYNEQFF. The CDR3 DNA is TGTGCCAGCAGGACGCAGGACAGGACCTACAATGAGCAGTTCTTC. The full variable domain, completed using reference TRBV28 and TRBJ2-1, is DVKVTQSSRYLVKRTGEKVFLECVQDMDHENMFWYRQDPGLGLRLIYFSYDVKMKEKGDIPEGYSVSREKKERFSLILESASTNQTSMYLCASRTQDRTYNEQFFGPGTRLTVL.

The J gene is TRBJ2-5, the V gene TRBV5-5; 11 bases are a match to TRBD2. The trim removed 4 bases at V and 7 bases at J, leaving 9 bases unmatched. Germline values: CDR1 SGHKS, CDR2 YYEKEE (reference sequence). This CDR3 comprises 15 residues. CDR3 sequence reads: CASSNGTSGRGTQYF. The CDR3 region has the DNA TGTGCCAGCAGCAACGGGACTAGCGGCCGAGGGACCCAGTACTTC.

This clonotype was observed at least ten times. Its ends do not fully match the called genes, so a read error is possible. The chain couples TRBV18 to TRBJ2-7; a weak D match, TRBD2 (6 bases). The V gene's germline CDR1 is KGHSH and CDR2 LQKENI. CDR3 length equals 13 residues. CDR3 sequence reads: CASSPGTEDEEYF. The DNA for the CDR3 is TGTGCCAGCTCTCCCGGGACTGAGGACGAGGAGTACTTC.